This T cell receptor beta chain derives from a study of T cell repertoires in cytomegalovirus infection. The overall study: Matching HLA type, along with CMV infection, was indicated by public TCR beta signatures. Study results and caveats: It was HLA-C-restricted CMV-specific TCR beta clonotypes that dominated the response ex vivo. Individuals carrying CMV plus the relevant HLA were identified by cumulative frequency of public TCR beta families.

This CDR3 has 12 residues. V lost 6 bases and J 10 bases, leaving 13 bases between the germline ends. Germline V gives CDR1 MNHNS, CDR2 SASEGT. This clonotype came up many times. Its antigen is undetermined. TCRdb re-called the reads with MiXCR, one entry per CDR3 protein. The sample comprises 200,000 to 250,000 distinct CDR3 sequences, 22% of which are singletons, and around a sixth rests with the top ten. The TCR sequence derives from a human donor in good health (CMV status not recorded). Some clones in this sample may be carry-over from other donors' samples. The sample was CD8+ T cells from PBMCs. The chain recombines TRBV6-1 with TRBJ2-1; no firm D call. The CDR3 loop is CASRGNPREQFF. In nucleotides, the CDR3 is TGTGCCAGCAGAGGGAACCCTAGGGAGCAGTTCTTC.